Listed below are T cell receptor beta chains from one sample, sequenced in a study of T cells after yellow fever vaccination. Each CDR3 protein gets one entry after TCRdb re-called the 5' RACE reads with MiXCR. The sample carries roughly 400,000 distinct CDR3 sequences, about 17% recorded once. The source was PBMCs, collected before the yellow fever booster vaccination. These receptors all stem from a man younger than 35 who received the YFV17D yellow fever vaccine. The CDR3 runs from the conserved cysteine through the conserved F or W. The order of the fields is J gene, V gene, D gene, clone size, CDR3 length, CDR3 DNA, CDR3 protein. D genes are given only for firm matches. A clone size is listed for some rows: how often the clone was seen (once, few, many), or a class if it is expanded.

j_gene: TRBJ1-2
v_gene: TRBV12-3/TRBV12-4
d_gene: TRBD1
abundance: few
len: 13
CDR3nt: TGTGCCAGCAGTTTAAGGACAGGGAATGGCTACACCTTC
CDR3aa: CASSLRTGNGYTF

j_gene: TRBJ2-4
v_gene: TRBV20-1
d_gene: TRBD1
abundance: few
len: 11
CDR3nt: TGCAGTGTTCCAGGACAGGGCGTTCAGTACTTC
CDR3aa: CSVPGQGVQYF

j_gene: TRBJ2-1
v_gene: TRBV7-9
d_gene: NA
abundance: few
len: 14
CDR3nt: TGTGCCAGCAGCCGAGTACGGGTTTACAATGAGCAGTTCTTC
CDR3aa: CASSRVRVYNEQFF

j_gene: TRBJ1-1
v_gene: TRBV5-1
d_gene: NA
abundance: many
len: 13
CDR3nt: TGCGCCAGCAGCTTCGACAGTAACACTGAAGCTTTCTTT
CDR3aa: CASSFDSNTEAFF

j_gene: TRBJ2-4
v_gene: TRBV12-3/TRBV12-4
d_gene: NA
abundance: NA
len: 11
CDR3nt: TGTGCCAGCAGTTTCCGGCTCATTCAGTACTTC
CDR3aa: CASSFRLIQYF

j_gene: TRBJ2-1
v_gene: TRBV6-5
d_gene: NA
abundance: few
len: 17
CDR3nt: TGTGCCAGCAGTTACTCGTACCCTCCGGGGAGCTACAATGAGCAGTTCTTC
CDR3aa: CASSYSYPPGSYNEQFF

j_gene: TRBJ2-3
v_gene: TRBV7-9
d_gene: NA
abundance: NA
len: 15
CDR3nt: TGTGCCAGCAGCTTAGCTTTATCTTACACAGATACGCAGTATTTT
CDR3aa: CASSLALSYTDTQYF

j_gene: TRBJ2-1
v_gene: TRBV5-1
d_gene: NA
abundance: few
len: 15
CDR3nt: TGCGCCAGCAGCTTGTGGCCGGGGGGCCACAATGAGCAGTTCTTC
CDR3aa: CASSLWPGGHNEQFF

j_gene: TRBJ1-2
v_gene: TRBV29-1
d_gene: NA
abundance: few
len: 16
CDR3nt: TGCAGCGTTGATGAGGGTGTTAGGGGAGGAGACTATGGCTACACCTTC
CDR3aa: CSVDEGVRGGDYGYTF

j_gene: TRBJ2-1
v_gene: TRBV7-6
d_gene: TRBD1
abundance: few
len: 18
CDR3nt: TGTGCCAGCAGCATGAGAGACAGGGGCTATTCCTCCTACAATGAGCAGTTCTTC
CDR3aa: CASSMRDRGYSSYNEQFF

j_gene: TRBJ2-5
v_gene: TRBV20-1
d_gene: TRBD1
abundance: few
len: 14
CDR3nt: TGCAGTGCTAGATCCGGACAGGGACAAGAGACCCAGTACTTC
CDR3aa: CSARSGQGQETQYF

j_gene: TRBJ2-1
v_gene: TRBV24-1
d_gene: TRBD2
abundance: many
len: 14
CDR3nt: TGTGCCACCAGTGGCGGTAGCGGGGGAGATGAGCAGTTCTTC
CDR3aa: CATSGGSGGDEQFF

j_gene: TRBJ1-6
v_gene: TRBV4-1
d_gene: TRBD1
abundance: NA
len: 18
CDR3nt: TGCGCCAGCAGCCAGGCCCCAGGGGGAGGCAAGTATAATTCACCCCTCCACTTT
CDR3aa: CASSQAPGGGKYNSPLHF

j_gene: TRBJ2-2
v_gene: TRBV6-4
d_gene: TRBD2
abundance: NA
len: 14
CDR3nt: TGTGCCAGCAGTGAGGGACTAGCCACCGGGGAGCTGTTTTTT
CDR3aa: CASSEGLATGELFF

j_gene: TRBJ2-1
v_gene: TRBV9
d_gene: NA
abundance: NA
len: 14
CDR3nt: TGTGCCAGCAGCGTAGGTAGTCCGTACAATGAGCAGTTCTTC
CDR3aa: CASSVGSPYNEQFF

j_gene: TRBJ2-7
v_gene: TRBV12-3/TRBV12-4
d_gene: NA
abundance: NA
len: 16
CDR3nt: TGTGCCAGCAGTTTAGGGTATGGGGCAGGTGGGTACGAGCAGTACTTC
CDR3aa: CASSLGYGAGGYEQYF

j_gene: TRBJ2-2
v_gene: TRBV7-3
d_gene: TRBD1
abundance: NA
len: 15
CDR3nt: TGTGCCAGCAGCTTAACCGGGACAGGGGCCGGGGAGCTGTTTTTT
CDR3aa: CASSLTGTGAGELFF

j_gene: TRBJ2-3
v_gene: TRBV7-2
d_gene: NA
abundance: few
len: 15
CDR3nt: TGTGCCAGCGCAGGGACAACGCTTTTCACAGATACGCAGTATTTT
CDR3aa: CASAGTTLFTDTQYF

j_gene: TRBJ1-6
v_gene: TRBV20-1
d_gene: NA
abundance: NA
len: 13
CDR3nt: TGCAGTGCTAGTGGTGACATAAATTCACCCCTCCACTTT
CDR3aa: CSASGDINSPLHF

j_gene: TRBJ1-6
v_gene: TRBV5-7
d_gene: NA
abundance: many
len: 14
CDR3nt: TGTGCCAGCAGCCTCGACAGGAATAATTCACCCCTCCACTTT
CDR3aa: CASSLDRNNSPLHF

j_gene: TRBJ2-1
v_gene: TRBV4-2
d_gene: NA
abundance: many
len: 12
CDR3nt: TGTGCCAGCAGCCAAGATGGGCGGAGTCAGTTCTTC
CDR3aa: CASSQDGRSQFF

j_gene: TRBJ2-3
v_gene: TRBV6-5
d_gene: NA
abundance: few
len: 15
CDR3nt: TGTGCCAGCAGATACGGGACCGGCGGTCCAGATACGCAGTATTTT
CDR3aa: CASRYGTGGPDTQYF

j_gene: TRBJ1-4
v_gene: TRBV4-3
d_gene: NA
abundance: NA
len: 15
CDR3nt: TGCGCCAGCAGCCAAGACGGGACCGTGAATGAAAAACTGTTTTTT
CDR3aa: CASSQDGTVNEKLFF

j_gene: TRBJ2-3
v_gene: TRBV7-9
d_gene: TRBD2
abundance: few
len: 15
CDR3nt: TGTGCCAGCAGCGGGACTAGCGGGACCCCCGATACGCAGTATTTT
CDR3aa: CASSGTSGTPDTQYF

j_gene: TRBJ1-1
v_gene: TRBV4-1
d_gene: NA
abundance: few
len: 12
CDR3nt: TGCGCCAGCAGCCAAGCAGGGGTTGAAGCTTTCTTT
CDR3aa: CASSQAGVEAFF

j_gene: TRBJ1-2
v_gene: TRBV4-3
d_gene: NA
abundance: NA
len: 16
CDR3nt: TGCGCCAGCAGCCAAGAATCGGGCCCGCTCCCATATGGCTACACCTTC
CDR3aa: CASSQESGPLPYGYTF

j_gene: TRBJ2-3
v_gene: TRBV7-3
d_gene: TRBD2
abundance: many
len: 15
CDR3nt: TGTGCCAGCAGCTCTCTAGCGGGGGAGCTTGATACGCAGTATTTT
CDR3aa: CASSSLAGELDTQYF

j_gene: TRBJ2-7
v_gene: TRBV13
d_gene: NA
abundance: NA
len: 15
CDR3nt: TGTGCCAGCAGCTTAGGCCTGGCAGGGCACGGCGAGCAGTACTTC
CDR3aa: CASSLGLAGHGEQYF

j_gene: TRBJ1-4
v_gene: TRBV5-4
d_gene: NA
abundance: NA
len: 15
CDR3nt: TGTGCCAGCAGCTTGCAGACAGAATCTAATGAAAAACTGTTTTTT
CDR3aa: CASSLQTESNEKLFF

j_gene: TRBJ2-7
v_gene: TRBV30
d_gene: NA
abundance: few
len: 14
CDR3nt: TGTGCCTGGAGTGTACTTTCCTTTCCTTACGAGCAGTACTTC
CDR3aa: CAWSVLSFPYEQYF

j_gene: TRBJ2-3
v_gene: TRBV5-6
d_gene: TRBD2
abundance: few
len: 16
CDR3nt: TGTGCCAGCAGCAGACCTCTAGCGGGGGGCTCAGATACGCAGTATTTT
CDR3aa: CASSRPLAGGSDTQYF

j_gene: TRBJ2-3
v_gene: TRBV20-1
d_gene: NA
abundance: NA
len: 13
CDR3nt: TGCAGTCCCCGGGTACCGAGCACAGATACGCAGTATTTT
CDR3aa: CSPRVPSTDTQYF

j_gene: TRBJ2-5
v_gene: TRBV4-1
d_gene: NA
abundance: NA
len: 13
CDR3nt: TGCGCCAGCAGCCAAGATGGGGGGGAGACCCAGTACTTC
CDR3aa: CASSQDGGETQYF

j_gene: TRBJ2-1
v_gene: TRBV29-1
d_gene: TRBD2
abundance: NA
len: 17
CDR3nt: TGCAGCGTCGCCCGAGTAGCGGGGACCAGCTCCTACAATGAGCAGTTCTTC
CDR3aa: CSVARVAGTSSYNEQFF

j_gene: TRBJ2-2
v_gene: TRBV5-1
d_gene: NA
abundance: few
len: 15
CDR3nt: TGCGCCAGCAGCTTGCGGGTCCCGAACACCGGGGAGCTGTTTTTT
CDR3aa: CASSLRVPNTGELFF

j_gene: TRBJ1-4
v_gene: TRBV5-5
d_gene: NA
abundance: NA
len: 14
CDR3nt: TGTGCCAGCAGCTTGTGGGGGACCCAGGGTGCACTGTTTTTT
CDR3aa: CASSLWGTQGALFF

j_gene: TRBJ2-1
v_gene: TRBV12-3/TRBV12-4
d_gene: NA
abundance: NA
len: 15
CDR3nt: TGTGCCAGCAGACTCAGGGGCCCAACCTACAATGAGCAGTTCTTC
CDR3aa: CASRLRGPTYNEQFF

j_gene: TRBJ2-1
v_gene: TRBV5-1
d_gene: TRBD1
abundance: few
len: 15
CDR3nt: TGCGCCAGCAGCTTGGGAGGGGGCGATGACAATGAGCAGTTCTTC
CDR3aa: CASSLGGGDDNEQFF

j_gene: TRBJ2-5
v_gene: TRBV7-9
d_gene: TRBD2
abundance: NA
len: 13
CDR3nt: TGTGCCAGCATACTTAGCGGGGGAGAGACCCAGTACTTC
CDR3aa: CASILSGGETQYF

j_gene: TRBJ1-2
v_gene: TRBV7-9
d_gene: TRBD1
abundance: few
len: 15
CDR3nt: TGTGCCAGCAGCTTCACAGGGGGCCTCGGCTATGGCTACACCTTC
CDR3aa: CASSFTGGLGYGYTF

j_gene: TRBJ2-1
v_gene: TRBV7-9
d_gene: TRBD2
abundance: few
len: 16
CDR3nt: TGTGCCAGCAGTCGACTAGCGGGGGGGCCGTACAATGAGCAGTTCTTC
CDR3aa: CASSRLAGGPYNEQFF

j_gene: TRBJ2-1
v_gene: TRBV4-3
d_gene: TRBD1
abundance: NA
len: 16
CDR3nt: TGCGCCAGCAGCCTCCTTATCGGGACAGGAGACAATGAGCAGTTCTTC
CDR3aa: CASSLLIGTGDNEQFF